The present TCR beta chain was sequenced within a study of T cell repertoires in cytomegalovirus infection. Study-wide background: Well-studied HLA-B-restricted CMV epitopes were used in the study alongside recently identified HLA-C-restricted ones. CMV infection plus the matching HLA type was flagged by public TCR beta signatures.

Regarding the study as a whole: CMV carriers with the relevant HLA were identified by cumulative public TCR beta family frequency.

TCRdb used MiXCR to reprocess the reads, holding one entry per CDR3 protein. The sample lists about 360,000 distinct CDR3 sequences; approximately 35% were seen once. About this clonotype itself: The antigen is not known.

This CDR3 spans 17 amino acids. Germline-derived CDR1 and CDR2 are DFQATT and SNEGSKA (reference sequence). J was trimmed by 4 bases and V by 1 base; bases with no gene match: 16. Specimen: cultured PBMCs, collected from culture after CMV antigen stimulation. The sequence derives from a human donor in good health (CMV status not recorded). Some clones in this sample may be carry-over from other donors' samples. The V and J genes are TRBV20-1 and TRBJ2-7; 7 bases are a match to TRBD1. Written as DNA, the CDR3 is TGCAGTGCTAGAGGACGAAGGGAAAGACAGGGAGTATACGAGCAGTACTTC. It specifies CSARGRRERQGVYEQYF.